These T cell receptor beta chains were read from a single sample in a study of cytomegalovirus exposure and HLA in healthy donors. Clones were sequenced by immunoSEQ multiplex PCR, and TCRdb holds only the in-frame ones, with some missing. The sample shows around 190,000 clones, roughly 72% of them seen only once. The sequenced sample consisted of PBMCs. Receptors were obtained from a man under 40 in good health and CMV-seronegative. Each CDR3 is given with its conserved first and last residue. The order of the fields is D gene, J gene, clone size, V gene, CDR3 protein, CDR3 DNA. A D gene is named only where the DNA matches it firmly. Size is omitted from some rows. Given values are once, few, many or a class for expanded clones.

d_call: -
j_call: TRBJ2-1
clone_size: -
v_call: TRBV29-1
cdr3_aa: CSVSSYNEQFF
cdr3_nt: TGCAGCGTATCCAGCTACAATGAGCAGTTCTTC

d_call: TRBD2
j_call: TRBJ2-4
clone_size: once
v_call: TRBV6-4
cdr3_aa: CASSAPLAGGPGNIQYF
cdr3_nt: TGTGCCAGCAGTGCCCCTCTAGCGGGAGGGCCTGGAAACATTCAGTACTTC

d_call: -
j_call: TRBJ2-1
clone_size: -
v_call: TRBV6-1
cdr3_aa: CASSEGMWRDHGNEQFF
cdr3_nt: TGTGCCAGCAGTGAAGGGATGTGGAGGGATCACGGCAATGAGCAGTTCTTC

d_call: TRBD1
j_call: TRBJ1-4
clone_size: -
v_call: TRBV28
cdr3_aa: CASNVQGASNEKLFF
cdr3_nt: TGTGCCAGCAACGTACAGGGGGCTTCTAATGAAAAACTGTTTTTT

d_call: -
j_call: TRBJ2-2
clone_size: -
v_call: TRBV11-3
cdr3_aa: CASSLLGSAGGELFF
cdr3_nt: TGTGCCAGCAGCTTATTAGGTTCGGCGGGCGGGGAGCTGTTTTTT

d_call: -
j_call: TRBJ2-1
clone_size: -
v_call: TRBV9
cdr3_aa: CASSVGGAEYNEQFF
cdr3_nt: TGTGCCAGCAGCGTAGGGGGAGCGGAATACAATGAGCAGTTCTTC

d_call: -
j_call: TRBJ2-3
clone_size: -
v_call: TRBV11-2
cdr3_aa: CASSKTGLDTQYF
cdr3_nt: TGTGCCAGCAGCAAAACAGGGTTAGATACGCAGTATTTT

d_call: TRBD2
j_call: TRBJ2-5
clone_size: -
v_call: TRBV28
cdr3_aa: CASSPSSGTIKETQYF
cdr3_nt: TGTGCCAGCAGCCCATCATCCGGGACTATTAAAGAGACCCAGTACTTC

d_call: TRBD2
j_call: TRBJ2-2
clone_size: -
v_call: TRBV7-7
cdr3_aa: CASSLEPGRGTGELFF
cdr3_nt: TGTGCCAGCAGCTTAGAACCCGGGAGGGGCACCGGGGAGCTGTTTTTT

d_call: TRBD2
j_call: TRBJ2-7
clone_size: -
v_call: TRBV14
cdr3_aa: CASSQGATSGRVGYEQYF
cdr3_nt: TGTGCCAGCAGCCAAGGGGCGACTAGCGGGAGAGTGGGCTACGAGCAGTACTTC

d_call: -
j_call: TRBJ2-5
clone_size: -
v_call: TRBV5-1
cdr3_aa: CASSLSRGQETQYF
cdr3_nt: TGCGCCAGCAGCTTGTCCAGGGGCCAAGAGACCCAGTACTTC

d_call: TRBD1
j_call: TRBJ2-7
clone_size: -
v_call: TRBV25-1
cdr3_aa: CASSETGTGYEQYF
cdr3_nt: TGTGCCAGCAGTGAGACCGGGACAGGCTACGAGCAGTACTTC

d_call: TRBD1
j_call: TRBJ1-6
clone_size: -
v_call: TRBV11-3
cdr3_aa: CASSMGQGAKTSPLHF
cdr3_nt: TGTGCCAGCAGCATGGGACAGGGGGCTAAGACTTCACCCCTCCACTTT

d_call: -
j_call: TRBJ2-7
clone_size: -
v_call: TRBV2
cdr3_aa: CASSELVAGWYEQYF
cdr3_nt: TGTGCCAGCAGTGAACTTGTTGCGGGATGGTACGAGCAGTACTTC

d_call: -
j_call: TRBJ1-1
clone_size: -
v_call: TRBV6-5
cdr3_aa: CASNEQGYTEAFF
cdr3_nt: TGTGCCAGCAACGAACAGGGTTACACTGAAGCTTTCTTT

d_call: -
j_call: TRBJ2-5
clone_size: -
v_call: TRBV4-1
cdr3_aa: CASSQEGSRMLQETQYF
cdr3_nt: TGCGCCAGCAGCCAAGAGGGCTCCCGGATGCTTCAAGAGACCCAGTACTTC

d_call: -
j_call: TRBJ1-3
clone_size: -
v_call: TRBV28
cdr3_aa: CASRSGRAGNTIYF
cdr3_nt: TGTGCCAGCAGGTCAGGGAGGGCTGGAAACACCATATATTTT

d_call: TRBD1
j_call: TRBJ1-1
clone_size: -
v_call: TRBV9
cdr3_aa: CASSVRTGTNTEAFF
cdr3_nt: TGTGCCAGCAGCGTAAGGACAGGGACGAACACTGAAGCTTTCTTT

d_call: TRBD2
j_call: TRBJ2-3
clone_size: -
v_call: TRBV10-3
cdr3_aa: CAISVTSGSSTDTQYF
cdr3_nt: TGTGCCATCAGTGTCACTAGCGGATCTAGCACAGATACGCAGTATTTT

d_call: TRBD2
j_call: TRBJ2-5
clone_size: once
v_call: TRBV5-1
cdr3_aa: CASSLSGLGSQETQYF
cdr3_nt: TGCGCCAGCAGCTTGTCCGGACTAGGGTCCCAAGAGACCCAGTACTTC

d_call: TRBD2
j_call: TRBJ2-3
clone_size: -
v_call: TRBV5-4
cdr3_aa: CASSLGQGGTDTQYF
cdr3_nt: TGTGCCAGCAGCTTGGGGCAGGGAGGGACAGATACGCAGTATTTT

d_call: TRBD1
j_call: TRBJ1-1
clone_size: -
v_call: TRBV19
cdr3_aa: CASSIGGGGHTEAFF
cdr3_nt: TGTGCCAGTAGTATAGGAGGGGGCGGGCACACTGAAGCTTTCTTT

d_call: TRBD1
j_call: TRBJ1-2
clone_size: -
v_call: TRBV5-4
cdr3_aa: CASSLAAGGDYGYTF
cdr3_nt: TGTGCCAGCAGCTTGGCGGCAGGGGGCGACTATGGCTACACCTTC

d_call: -
j_call: TRBJ1-2
clone_size: -
v_call: TRBV7-9
cdr3_aa: CASSLSPRETNYGYTF
cdr3_nt: TGTGCCAGCAGCTTAAGCCCGCGAGAAACTAACTATGGCTACACCTTC

d_call: -
j_call: TRBJ2-5
clone_size: -
v_call: TRBV28
cdr3_aa: CASSSPGLSRWGETQYF
cdr3_nt: TGTGCCAGCAGTTCTCCAGGGTTGTCGAGGTGGGGAGAGACCCAGTACTTC

d_call: -
j_call: TRBJ1-2
clone_size: -
v_call: TRBV28
cdr3_aa: CASSFGEGVPNYGYTF
cdr3_nt: TGTGCCAGCAGTTTTGGGGAAGGGGTCCCTAACTATGGCTACACCTTC

d_call: -
j_call: TRBJ2-1
clone_size: once
v_call: TRBV29-1
cdr3_aa: CSVEGDKYNEQFF
cdr3_nt: TGCAGCGTTGAAGGGGACAAATACAATGAGCAGTTCTTC

d_call: -
j_call: TRBJ2-2
clone_size: -
v_call: TRBV7-3
cdr3_aa: CASGSGDGELFF
cdr3_nt: TGTGCCAGCGGCTCGGGTGACGGGGAGCTGTTTTTT

d_call: -
j_call: TRBJ2-6
clone_size: -
v_call: TRBV5-1
cdr3_aa: CASSLDGSGANVLTF
cdr3_nt: TGCGCCAGCAGCTTGGACGGTAGTGGGGCCAACGTCCTGACTTTC

d_call: TRBD1
j_call: TRBJ1-2
clone_size: -
v_call: TRBV15
cdr3_aa: CATSRDGDRVFYGYTF
cdr3_nt: TGTGCCACCAGCAGAGATGGGGACAGGGTCTTTTATGGCTACACCTTC

d_call: -
j_call: TRBJ1-5
clone_size: -
v_call: TRBV28
cdr3_aa: CASSSAGAGGNQPQHF
cdr3_nt: TGTGCCAGCAGTTCCGCGGGGGCGGGCGGCAATCAGCCCCAGCATTTT

d_call: -
j_call: TRBJ2-1
clone_size: -
v_call: TRBV6-4
cdr3_aa: CASSDSDNNEQFF
cdr3_nt: TGTGCCAGCAGTGACTCGGACAACAATGAGCAGTTCTTC